A selection of T cell receptor beta chains follows, all from one sample in a study of T cell changes during pregnancy in multiple sclerosis. TCRdb's copy holds only in-frame clones and misses some; the assay was immunoSEQ multiplex PCR. The sample records under 50,000 clones, 90% being singletons. Here the sequenced sample was peripheral blood, taken in the first trimester of pregnancy. These TCRs come from a female donor in good health, enrolled as a control in a pregnancy study. Both conserved end residues are part of each CDR3. The D gene is left open where the match is weak. Expanded clones get a size class; other rows say once, few or many, or leave the size out.

D,V,J,size,CDR3,DNA
NA,TRBV2,TRBJ1-4,NA,CASSLTELQTEKLFF,TGTGCCAGCAGTCTGACAGAACTGCAAACTGAAAAACTGTTTTTT
TRBD1,TRBV7-3,TRBJ2-6,NA,CASSFDRGTDGANVLTF,TGTGCCAGCAGCTTCGACAGGGGGACGGATGGGGCCAACGTCCTGACTTTC
TRBD1,TRBV5-5,TRBJ1-1,NA,CASSLEGQGARAFF,TGTGCCAGCAGCTTGGAGGGACAGGGGGCGAGAGCTTTCTTT
TRBD1,TRBV19,TRBJ1-5,once,CASSTGGGNQPQHF,TGTGCCAGTAGTACAGGGGGCGGGAATCAGCCCCAGCATTTT
TRBD1,TRBV7-9,TRBJ2-5,NA,CASSFRGGQGGETQYF,TGTGCCAGCAGCTTTAGGGGGGGACAGGGTGGAGAGACCCAGTACTTC
NA,TRBV18,TRBJ2-3,NA,CASSPNIRSTDTQYF,TGTGCCAGCTCACCGAACATCCGAAGCACAGATACGCAGTATTTT
TRBD1,TRBV7-8,TRBJ2-5,NA,CASSLVTGVETQYF,TGTGCCAGCAGCTTAGTCACAGGGGTGGAGACCCAGTACTTC
NA,TRBV5-8,TRBJ2-2,NA,CASSFPTENTGELFF,TGTGCCAGCAGCTTCCCGACAGAGAACACCGGGGAGCTGTTTTTT
NA,TRBV4-2,TRBJ2-5,NA,CASSRDQETQYF,TGTGCCAGCAGCCGCGATCAAGAGACCCAGTACTTC
TRBD1,TRBV27,TRBJ2-7,NA,CASRGQGVFYEQYF,TGTGCCAGCAGAGGACAGGGGGTTTTTTACGAGCAGTACTTC
TRBD2,TRBV4-2,TRBJ2-3,once,CASSQSTSGVTQQYF,TGTGCCAGCAGCCAGTCGACTAGCGGGGTGACTCAGCAGTATTTT
TRBD2,TRBV6-5,TRBJ2-7,NA,CASRPGTSSYEQYF,TGTGCCAGCAGGCCCGGGACTAGCTCCTACGAGCAGTACTTC
NA,TRBV6-1,TRBJ2-1,NA,CASSDLSGNEQFF,TGTGCCAGCAGTGATCTGAGCGGGAATGAGCAGTTCTTC
TRBD2,TRBV30,TRBJ2-3,NA,CAYTKESGGAGDTQYF,TGTGCCTATACCAAAGAGAGCGGGGGGGCCGGGGATACGCAGTATTTT
TRBD1,TRBV5-1,TRBJ1-6,NA,CASSSDRGLSPLHF,TGCGCCAGCAGCTCCGACAGGGGCTTGTCACCCCTCCACTTT
TRBD1,TRBV2,TRBJ1-1,few,CASRAGGTEAFF,TGTGCCAGCAGGGCAGGGGGCACTGAAGCTTTCTTT
TRBD1,TRBV5-4,TRBJ2-4,NA,CASSDRDRGRTNIQYF,TGTGCCAGCAGCGACCGGGACAGGGGGCGCACAAACATTCAGTACTTC
TRBD1,TRBV7-3,TRBJ1-2,once,CASSGTGGAGYTF,TGTGCCAGCAGCGGGACAGGGGGCGCGGGCTACACCTTC
TRBD1,TRBV30,TRBJ1-3,NA,CAWSGTGGRNTIYF,TGTGCCTGGAGTGGGACAGGGGGGAGAAACACCATATATTTT
NA,TRBV7-3,TRBJ2-2,NA,CASSSHFGPGTGELFF,TGTGCCAGCAGCTCGCATTTTGGACCGGGAACCGGGGAGCTGTTTTTT
NA,TRBV9,TRBJ2-2,once,CASSPRSNTGELFF,TGTGCCAGCAGCCCGCGCTCGAACACCGGGGAGCTGTTTTTT
NA,TRBV28,TRBJ2-7,NA,CASSLTRDEQYF,TGTGCCAGCAGTCTCACGAGGGACGAGCAGTACTTC
TRBD2,TRBV9,TRBJ2-1,NA,CASSVGTATGLAGGYNEQFF,TGTGCCAGCAGCGTTGGGACAGCAACCGGACTAGCGGGAGGCTACAATGAGCAGTTCTTC
NA,TRBV10-1,TRBJ2-1,NA,CASSPRNNNEQFF,TGCGCCAGCAGCCCTAGGAATAACAATGAGCAGTTCTTC
NA,TRBV6-5,TRBJ1-2,NA,CASSYFRGFNYGYTF,TGTGCCAGCAGTTACTTCAGGGGATTTAACTATGGCTACACCTTC
TRBD2,TRBV5-1,TRBJ2-2,NA,CASSLIAGEDTGELFF,TGCGCCAGCAGCTTGATAGCGGGAGAGGATACCGGGGAGCTGTTTTTT
NA,TRBV11-2,TRBJ2-3,NA,CASSNQGSDTQYF,TGTGCCAGCAGCAACCAGGGGTCGGATACGCAGTATTTT
TRBD2,TRBV7-3,TRBJ2-5,NA,CASSFTSGGQETQYF,TGTGCCAGCAGCTTCACTAGCGGGGGACAAGAGACCCAGTACTTC
TRBD1,TRBV7-7,TRBJ2-2,once,CASSARDRDTGELFF,TGTGCTAGCAGCGCCCGGGACAGGGACACCGGGGAGCTGTTTTTT
TRBD1,TRBV19,TRBJ2-7,NA,CASSLQGSGEQYF,TGTGCCAGTAGTTTACAGGGGTCGGGCGAGCAGTACTTC
TRBD2,TRBV4-2,TRBJ2-1,NA,CASSQVGLAGNNEQFF,TGTGCCAGCAGCCAAGTGGGACTAGCGGGAAACAATGAGCAGTTCTTC
NA,TRBV28,TRBJ2-1,once,CASSLYEAGNEQFF,TGTGCCAGCAGTTTATACGAGGCGGGCAATGAGCAGTTCTTC
NA,TRBV7-8,TRBJ2-1,NA,CASSEEPGKDEQFF,TGTGCCAGCAGCGAGGAACCGGGGAAGGATGAGCAGTTCTTC
TRBD2,TRBV9,TRBJ2-2,once,CASSGRLAETNTGELFF,TGTGCCAGCAGCGGAAGACTAGCGGAGACGAACACCGGGGAGCTGTTTTTT
NA,TRBV27,TRBJ2-1,NA,CASSSQTDYNEQFF,TGTGCCAGCAGTTCGCAGACAGACTACAATGAGCAGTTCTTC
TRBD2,TRBV4-2,TRBJ2-1,once,CASSQEAGRLAGGYYNEQFF,TGTGCCAGCAGCCAAGAGGCCGGACGGTTAGCGGGGGGGTACTACAATGAGCAGTTCTTC
NA,TRBV19,TRBJ2-3,NA,CASSIEWRGDTQYF,TGTGCCAGTAGTATAGAGTGGAGGGGAGATACGCAGTATTTT
TRBD1,TRBV27,TRBJ2-6,once,CASSSGQGAAGANVLTF,TGTGCCAGCAGTTCCGGACAGGGGGCGGCTGGGGCCAACGTCCTGACTTTC
TRBD2,TRBV4-2,TRBJ2-2,NA,CASSQVPSGGHAGELFF,TGTGCCAGCAGCCAAGTTCCCAGCGGGGGCCATGCCGGGGAGCTGTTTTTT
TRBD1,TRBV5-4,TRBJ2-2,NA,CASSLDRGRIGELFF,TGTGCCAGCAGCCTGGACAGGGGGCGTATCGGGGAGCTGTTTTTT
TRBD2,TRBV9,TRBJ2-7,once,CASSPRAVGGAYEQYF,TGTGCCAGCAGCCCTAGGGCGGTGGGAGGGGCCTACGAGCAGTACTTC
NA,TRBV6-5,TRBJ1-5,NA,CASSYDTNQPQHF,TGTGCCAGCAGTTACGACACCAATCAGCCCCAGCATTTT
TRBD1,TRBV7-9,TRBJ2-5,NA,CASSLAQGADETQYF,TGTGCCAGCAGCTTAGCGCAGGGGGCGGATGAGACCCAGTACTTC
NA,TRBV28,TRBJ1-2,NA,CASTKLLRGVDGYTF,TGTGCCAGCACTAAGCTGCTGCGCGGAGTGGATGGCTACACCTTC
NA,TRBV5-1,TRBJ2-3,NA,CASSLRSGLLTDTQYF,TGCGCCAGCAGCTTGAGGTCGGGACTCCTCACAGATACGCAGTATTTT
NA,TRBV5-1,TRBJ1-5,NA,CASSLGQGYNQPQHF,TGCGCCAGCAGCTTGGGCCAGGGATACAATCAGCCCCAGCATTTT
NA,TRBV10-1,TRBJ1-6,NA,CASSSRQDSPLHF,TGCGCCAGCAGCTCCAGACAGGATTCACCCCTCCACTTT
NA,TRBV7-2,TRBJ1-1,NA,CASSLAFMGWGDTEAFF,TGTGCCAGCAGCTTAGCGTTTATGGGTTGGGGGGACACTGAAGCTTTCTTT
NA,TRBV6-5,TRBJ2-5,NA,CASSYGLGETQYF,TGTGCCAGCAGTTATGGACTTGGGGAGACCCAGTACTTC
TRBD1,TRBV7-9,TRBJ2-1,NA,CASSPGQGARNEQFF,TGTGCCAGCAGCCCCGGACAGGGGGCGAGGAATGAGCAGTTCTTC
NA,TRBV7-9,TRBJ2-7,NA,CASSLAYRMTGLHSYEQYF,TGTGCCAGCAGCTTAGCGTATCGAATGACAGGCCTGCACTCCTACGAGCAGTACTTC
TRBD1,TRBV5-8,TRBJ1-4,NA,CASTMGQPVEKLFF,TGTGCCAGCACCATGGGACAGCCCGTGGAAAAACTGTTTTTT
TRBD1,TRBV9,TRBJ1-2,NA,CASSVGQGTYGYTF,TGTGCCAGCAGCGTAGGACAGGGGACCTATGGCTACACCTTC